What follows describes a single T cell receptor beta chain. Its antigen target is currently unknown. No per-base quality is available; no much larger clone lies one base away. This sample was taken from a study of OX40 agonist ivuxolimab in advanced cancers. In the study overall: Ivuxolimab, which targeted the costimulatory receptor OX40 (CD134), was an agonistic, fully human IgG2 monoclonal antibody. Intravenous ivuxolimab was administered to patients every 2 weeks at six dose levels: 0.01, 0.1, 0.3, 1.5, 3 and 10 mg/kg. Among the roughly 50 dose-escalation patients, roughly 20 had hepatocellular carcinoma, around 15 melanoma, 9 renal cell carcinoma and 9 head and neck cancer. In the dose-escalation cohort, around four fifths of patients were male, and the mean age was approximately 60 years with a range of roughly 20 to 80. Prior anti-PD-1, anti-PD-L1 or anti-CTLA-4 therapy was permitted, and checkpoint inhibitors had been received by about 36% of dose-escalation patients. Three dose-escalation patients achieved partial responses, one with hepatocellular carcinoma and two with cutaneous melanoma. Peripheral TCRbeta sequencing was intended to test whether TCR sequence diversity was altered and clonal T-cell expansion was caused by ivuxolimab. The paper describes the monotherapy dose-escalation part (N = 52 patients) of the phase I trial of ivuxolimab. The paper's findings and limits, for the study overall: Low levels of normalized T-cell clonal expansion were also seen in some patients who did not respond. Antigen specificity was not determined for the clonally expanded peripheral T cells. At doses from 0.1 to 3.0 mg/kg, clonal expansion was seen in both CD4+ and CD8+ blood T cells between baseline and week 6. After ivuxolimab, more expanded clones were found on average in CD8+ T cells than in CD4+ T cells. In partial responders in the 0.1-3.0 mg/kg groups, normalized peripheral clonal expansion was found to be among the lowest, especially among CD8+ T cells.

The germline V gene (reference sequence) provides CDR1 MNHEY and CDR2 SMNVEV. From V the trimming removes 2 bases and from J it removes 8 bases, while the gene matches leave 2 bases of the junction unaccounted for. Inclusive of the bounding cysteine and phenylalanine, the CDR3 is 14 residues long. Of all the DNA, just the CDR3 is kept, 42 bases in frame from base 1. For sequencing of the TCRbeta CDR3 region, genomic DNA was extracted from the sorted cells. TCRbeta CDR3 regions were sequenced using the immunoSEQ Assay. This is the immuneACCESS table as TCRdb keeps it, with only in-frame sequences that have V and J called. A part of the clones is gone; compared with another copy, unresolved V genes explain less than half, and the rest is unexplained. The sample table records tens of thousands of clones; approximately 87% of these occur just once. The top ten hold 3% to 3.5% of the sample. The trial excluded patients who had a history of autoimmune disease or who were on systemic immunosuppression. Peripheral blood for TCR sequencing was drawn from every dose cohort at baseline, at cycle 4 day 1 and at cycle 7 day 1. The samples were taken from a phase I, first-in-human, multicenter, open-label dose-escalation trial of ivuxolimab. Adults with locally advanced or metastatic melanoma, renal cell carcinoma, hepatocellular carcinoma or head and neck squamous cell carcinoma were enrolled in the trial. CD4+ and CD8+ T cells were sorted separately from peripheral blood before TCR sequencing.

The sequencing used CD4+ or CD8+ T cells sorted from blood, collected in a trial of the OX40 agonist ivuxolimab. The TCR comes from an adult with an advanced solid tumor such as melanoma, head and neck, liver or kidney cancer. The chain is made from TRBV27 and TRBJ1-6, with TRBD1 identical over 8 junction bases. The CDR3 protein: CASSLQGADSPLHF. The nucleotide sequence is given as TGTGCCAGCAGTTTACAGGGGGCGGATTCACCCCTCCACTTT.